Listed below are T cell receptor beta chains from one sample, sequenced in a study of blood T cell repertoires in COVID-19. Repertoires were generated with immunoSEQ multiplex PCR, while TCRdb's copy carries only in-frame clones and drops some. Of hundreds of thousands of clones listed, 75% to 85% are singletons. Material: peripheral blood. These receptors all come from a man in his fifties with COVID-19, enrolled during active disease. CDR3s include the opening cysteine and the closing phenylalanine or tryptophan. A D gene is named only where the DNA matches it firmly. Rows may omit the clone size; those that give it use once, few, many or a size class.

>NA|NA|TRBJ1-2|TRBV4-1
TGCGCCAGCAGCCCCACAGAGCTTTATGGCTACACCTTC
CASSPTELYGYTF
>NA|TRBD1|TRBJ2-1|TRBV27
TGTGCCAGCAGTTTTAGCGGGACAGGGGCTTACAATGAGCAGTTCTTC
CASSFSGTGAYNEQFF
>once|NA|TRBJ2-1|TRBV5-8
TGTGCCAGCAGCTTAGCGGCCACCTACAATGAGCAGTTCTTC
CASSLAATYNEQFF
>NA|NA|TRBJ1-2|TRBV5-5
TGTGCCAGCAGCTTGGGGGCAGCTTCCGACCCCTATGGCTACACCTTC
CASSLGAASDPYGYTF
>NA|NA|TRBJ2-7|TRBV12-3/TRBV12-4
TGTGCCAGCAGAAGTGACAGCACCTACGAGCAGTACTTC
CASRSDSTYEQYF
>NA|NA|TRBJ2-5|TRBV5-5
TGTGCCAGCAGCTTGCTCCCGGGAGAGACCCAGTACTTC
CASSLLPGETQYF
>once|NA|TRBJ1-6|TRBV5-1
TGCGCCAGCAGCTTGGTAGAACAGGCTGGCCCCTGGTATAATTCACCCCTCCACTTT
CASSLVEQAGPWYNSPLHF
>NA|TRBD1|TRBJ2-3|TRBV25-1
TGTGCCAGCAGTTCAGGGGGCGCGACCCCCACAGATACGCAGTATTTT
CASSSGGATPTDTQYF
>few|TRBD1|TRBJ1-6|TRBV6-5
TGTGCCAGCTCAATTACAGGGGAACATTCACCCCTCCACTTT
CASSITGEHSPLHF
>NA|NA|TRBJ2-5|TRBV5-4
TGTGCCAGCAGCTTGGGGGGAGGGACACGCGAGACCCAGTACTTC
CASSLGGGTRETQYF
>NA|NA|TRBJ1-4|TRBV5-4
TGTGCCAGCAGCATGTTTTACGGTGAAAAACTGTTTTTT
CASSMFYGEKLFF
>NA|NA|TRBJ2-1|TRBV7-3
TGTGCCAGCAGCTTCATAGGGGCCCACAATGAGCAGTTCTTC
CASSFIGAHNEQFF
>NA|NA|TRBJ2-1|TRBV6-5
TGTGCCAGCAGTCCTCAGGGGAATGAGCAGTTCTTC
CASSPQGNEQFF
>once|TRBD1|TRBJ1-1|TRBV6-6
TGTGCCAGCAGGACTCGGACAGGGGACACTGAAGCTTTCTTT
CASRTRTGDTEAFF
>NA|NA|TRBJ2-7|TRBV11-2
TGTGCCAGCAGCTCTCCCTACGAGCAGTACTTC
CASSSPYEQYF
>few|NA|TRBJ2-1|TRBV28
TGTGCCACCATCCGACTGAGCGATGAGCAGTTCTTC
CATIRLSDEQFF
>few|NA|TRBJ2-2|TRBV18
TGTGCCAGCTCACCCGGGAAGGCCAGTACCGGGGAGCTGTTTTTT
CASSPGKASTGELFF
>NA|TRBD1|TRBJ2-6|TRBV5-4
TGTGCCAGCAGTACCGGGACAGGACCCTCTGGGGCCAACGTCCTGACTTTC
CASSTGTGPSGANVLTF
>NA|TRBD1|TRBJ2-1|TRBV25-1
TGTGCCAGCTCCGGGACAGGGGGCTTGTCCTACAATGAGCAGTTCTTC
CASSGTGGLSYNEQFF
>NA|TRBD1|TRBJ1-5|TRBV18
TGTGCCAGCTCACTAGGACAGGGGAGGGCTCAGCCCCAGCATTTT
CASSLGQGRAQPQHF
>NA|NA|TRBJ2-3|TRBV2
TGTGCCAGCAGTGAAGGGACTTCCCCCAACACAGATACGCAGTATTTT
CASSEGTSPNTDTQYF
>NA|NA|TRBJ2-2|TRBV10-3
TGTGCCACCGAATCCAGGAACACCGGGGAGCTGTTTTTT
CATESRNTGELFF
>NA|TRBD2|TRBJ2-1|TRBV7-3
TGTGCCAGCAGCTTAAGCGGGGGGGCTGCCTACAATGAGCAGTTCTTC
CASSLSGGAAYNEQFF
>NA|NA|TRBJ1-1|TRBV30
TGTGCCTGGAGTTGGGGGGTTGCAACTGAAGCTTTCTTT
CAWSWGVATEAFF
>once|NA|TRBJ1-5|TRBV3-1/TRBV3-2
TGTGCCAGCAGCCAAGGACAAGCTTCCTATAGCAATCAGCCCCAGCATTTT
CASSQGQASYSNQPQHF